This T cell receptor (beta chain) was found in a study of PD-1 blockade in classical Hodgkin lymphoma. In germline, CDR1 is SEHNR, CDR2 FQNEAQ (reference sequence). The CDR3 is 16 residues long. The V end lost 2 bases, the J end lost 4 bases, and 17 bases lay between the germline ends. Sequencing was performed with immunoSEQ multiplex PCR; in TCRdb, only in-frame clones are kept and a portion is missing. The table lists over 70,000 clones, about nine tenths of them singletons. The time point denotes: cycle 4 day 1 (C4D1), after less than 7 weeks of nivolumab. Every patient relapsed after autologous stem cell transplantation, and brentuximab vedotin exposure varied.

V gene TRBV7-9 combines with J gene TRBJ1-1; possible D gene TRBD1, 6 bases. This clonotype was sampled from a human donor with classical Hodgkin lymphoma. Material: peripheral blood mononuclear cells (PBMCs), obtained before the fourth cycle of nivolumab. The CDR3 reads CASSLIGTSAGTEAFF. The CDR3 DNA follows: TGTGCCAGCAGCTTAATCGGGACATCCGCGGGCACTGAAGCTTTCTTT.